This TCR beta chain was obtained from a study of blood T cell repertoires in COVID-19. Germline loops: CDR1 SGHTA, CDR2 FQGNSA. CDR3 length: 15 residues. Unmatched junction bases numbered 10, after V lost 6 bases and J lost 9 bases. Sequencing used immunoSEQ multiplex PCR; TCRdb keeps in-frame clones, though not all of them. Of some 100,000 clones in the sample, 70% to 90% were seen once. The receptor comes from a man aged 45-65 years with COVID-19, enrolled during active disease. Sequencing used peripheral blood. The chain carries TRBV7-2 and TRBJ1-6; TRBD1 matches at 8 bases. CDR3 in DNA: TGTGCCAGCAGTTCCCCAGGGGGCGCGGGTTCACCCCTCCACTTT. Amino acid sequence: CASSSPGGAGSPLHF. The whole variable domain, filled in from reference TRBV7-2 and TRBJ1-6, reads GAGVSQSPSNKVTEKGKDVELRCDPISGHTALYWYRQSLGQGLEFLIYFQGNSAPDKSGLPSDRFSAERTGGSVSTLTIQRTQQEDSAVYLCASSSPGGAGSPLHFGNGTRLTVT.